The present T cell receptor beta chain was sequenced within a study of cytomegalovirus exposure and HLA in healthy donors (TCRdb year 2017). About the full investigation: According to an earlier analysis of 587 of the donors, about 179 million T cells yielded over 90 million unique TCR beta sequences and approximately 300 Gb of sequence data. Four to six DR-DQ haplotypes were handled as single units for association and clustering, since linkage in the cohort was strong. The study used immunosequencing to profile the T cell repertoires of under 700 subjects and linked those repertoires to cytomegalovirus serostatus. HLA typing included class I and class II loci at four-digit resolution. In the later analysis, no new phenotypic data were used to find candidate immune exposures; instead, reliance was placed on TCR beta sequences and their occurrence across donors. To predict cytomegalovirus infection status, the study combined high-throughput TCR immunosequencing, statistical association of individual TCRs with disease status, and machine learning. Besides the first cohort of around 670 subjects, a separate validation cohort made up of 120 or so different subjects was used. Typing coverage varied by locus: roughly 620-630 donors for A, B, C, DRB1 and DQB1; roughly 520 for DQA1; some 610 for DPA1; approximately 450 for DPB1. Of the 300 to 500 genotyped donors, 70% to 90% were placed in the genetic ancestry cluster associated with self-reported Caucasian donors. Among some 410 genotyped donors of the cohort, an average of approximately 240,000 unique TCR beta nucleotide sequences were sequenced per donor, around 20% of them non-productive. An earlier analysis of some 500 of the donors applied high-throughput TCR beta sequencing to assess whether each TCR beta V gene segment acted as functional or pseudogenic. All discovery cohort repertoires had been generated on a single sequencing platform. Alongside the repertoire data, information on donor age, sex, ethnicity and CMV serostatus was compiled. Genome-wide SNP genotypes for about 65% of the 666 donors were used in a later genetic analysis, which treated that subset as a discovery cohort. The study aimed to test whether cataloging public T cell receptors could reveal signatures of past pathogen exposure. Roughly 300 gigabases of sequencing data and 70 million to 95 million unique TCR sequences made up an early release that covered around 640 HLA-typed donors. To study patterns of TCR occurrence, a later analysis re-analyzed previously published TCR beta repertoires from several hundred donors and added high-resolution HLA genotyping. Results the study describes overall, beyond this receptor: Because the 87-base-pair reads could not distinguish some IMGT-functional V segments, including TRBV6-2 and TRBV6-3, those segments were excluded. Correlated functional status among segregating V segments might be attributable to linkage disequilibrium, but an unknown experimental factor could not be ruled out. A later analysis associated roughly 17,000 TCR beta sequences with specific HLA alleles at a false discovery rate of 0.05. When HLA alleles, especially DR and DQ, strongly co-occurred, TCR associations were difficult to assign to individual alleles. Compared with equally common non-associated chains, HLA-associated TCR beta chains in a later analysis were more clonally expanded and had lower generation probabilities. The classifier was reported to diagnose cytomegalovirus status with high specificity and sensitivity in both the original cohort and the validation cohort. A further reported finding was that TCR beta sequences accurately predicted the HLA-A and HLA-B alleles for most subjects in the first cohort. In the study, around 150 TCR beta chains were listed as associated with cytomegalovirus. HLA typing was unavailable for some donors at each locus, so association tests used only the typed subset. Several of the top co-occurrence clusters appeared to be linked to parvovirus B19, influenza, CMV and Epstein-Barr virus, according to a later analysis. Broadly in line with IMGT annotations, most TCR beta V segments showed up in productive rearrangements about 87% or about 30% of the time in an earlier analysis of several hundred of the donors. A group of highly shared sequence variants was considered likely to be a technical artifact of the sequencing pipeline. In a later genetic analysis, a missense DCLRE1C variant was associated with V-gene and J-gene trimming of TCR beta chains, and the association was replicated in an independent cohort. In this cohort, only TCR beta chains were sequenced, and detectable features were limited by the absence of alpha or paired-chain data. According to a later genetic analysis, donors in an Asian-associated ancestry cluster had fewer N-insertions in productive TCRs than the approximately 670-donor mean. Because counts were too low, about 18 rarely observed V segments, including chromosome 9 orphons, were excluded from the earlier analysis of some 540 of the donors. Presence/absence analyses assumed roughly uniform sequencing depth across donors, an assumption that may not hold. Most TCR sequences were observed very rarely across donors, whereas some public TCRs were present in many individuals. According to the authors, the approach could potentially be generalized to other disease states and immunological phenotypes. According to a later analysis, most CMV-associated TCR beta chains appeared to be HLA-restricted, and the HLA associations seemed to be driven largely by CMV exposure. For the cohort, immune exposure information was limited to CMV serostatus. According to a later analysis, TCR association rates differed among HLA loci, with DRB1 alleles showing the most associated TCRs and HLA-C alleles showing the fewest. Three of the identified cytomegalovirus-associated TCR beta chains were confirmed in vitro to be specific for cytomegalovirus antigens.

CDR1 and CDR2 (SGHRS, YFSETQ) derive from the germline V gene. There are 12 amino acids in the CDR3, from cysteine to phenylalanine inclusive. The kept DNA is CDR3 alone, 36 bases in frame from the first base. V is cut by 8 bases and J by 3 bases, and the space between the germline ends is 11 bases. The cohort was made up of approximately 700 healthy bone marrow donors. All cohort members were sampled while nominally healthy, although unrecorded immune exposures were likely present. The donor tested CMV seropositive and was one of the 289 seropositive cohort members. Each donor provided a peripheral blood sample, and peripheral blood mononuclear cells were used for TCR beta sequencing. Genomic DNA extraction from the blood cell samples was performed with the Qiagen DNeasy Blood Extraction Kit. This clone came up a few times. Its antigen specificity is not known. No qualities accompany the bases; no much larger clone lies one base away.

Libraries were constructed by the immunoSEQ multiplex PCR assay. A mixture of 60 forward primers for TCR Vbeta segments and 13 reverse primers for TCR Jbeta segments was used in the multiplex PCR. The CDR3 region of rearranged TCR beta genes was amplified from genomic DNA with a multiplex PCR assay. The Illumina HiSeq System was used to sequence the amplified TCR beta libraries as 87-base-pair reads. The original pipeline was this. A later analysis counted approximately 84 million unique TCR beta chains across the 666 repertoires, and some 11 million of these chains were shared by at least two donors. To remove PCR and sequencing errors, raw reads were error-corrected and collapsed into unique sequences using a nearest-neighbor algorithm that merged closely related sequences. CDR3 sequences were aligned to IMGT reference sequences to assign V, D and J gene segments. For a sequence to be retained, a match of at least six nucleotides was required to both a V gene segment and a J gene segment. Rearrangements were classified as productive when the CDR3 lacked stop codons and remained in frame with V and J, and all other rearrangements were classified as non-productive. CDR3 was defined by IMGT convention, running from the second conserved V-encoded cysteine to the conserved J-encoded phenylalanine. The earlier analysis of about 560 of the donors excluded any sequence lacking an unambiguous match to a single V gene segment. An earlier analysis of 500 to 600 of the donors classified V segments as functional when productive rearrangements were above 56.7% and as segregating when the standard deviation between donors was above 5%. A statistical classification framework was built to diagnose cytomegalovirus status from the catalog of TCR beta chain sequences. In a later analysis, TCR nucleotide sequences were compared against IMGT/GENE-DB human TR gene sequences so that V and J genes could be assigned. The TCRdist pipeline was used in a later analysis to assign CDR3 sequences and most-parsimonious VDJ recombination scenarios. In a later analysis, each TCR beta chain was defined by its CDR3 amino acid sequence together with its V-gene family, and reads without a unique V-gene family were excluded. As a way to deal with suspected cross-contamination and a sequencing artifact, a later analysis dropped under 600 nucleotide sequences that were highly shared and had low generation probability. In a later analysis, a clonal expansion index was calculated for each public chain from normalized within-repertoire ranks of inferred template counts. Generation probabilities in a later analysis came from a VDJ recombination model fitted to out-of-frame rearrangements, and those results were checked against IGoR. In a later analysis, hypergeometric tests were used to score TCR-TCR, TCR-HLA and TCR-CMV co-occurrence, with a repertoire-size bias correction applied to TCR pairs. To estimate false discovery rates, a later analysis permuted the HLA or CMV assignments 20 times. In a later analysis, co-occurring TCRs were grouped with DBSCAN, and TCRdist sequence similarity was added when clustering was performed within HLA-allele-positive subsets. Repertoires with fewer than 30,000 or more than 120,000 public chains, plus five repertoires with anomalous nucleotide sharing, were excluded from co-occurrence clustering. Sourced from immuneACCESS, this table was stored by TCRdb with only in-frame sequences that have V and J called. A share of the clones is absent; for the studies checked, an unresolved V gene accounts for under half, and the remainder has no known explanation. V and J calls and clone size are as listed in that table; D and trimming were resolved from the DNA. For this sample the table gives some 71,000 clones, of which about 67% were detected only once. Together, the top ten hold approximately 7.6% of the sample.

The receptor comes from a man between 35 and 55 years old in good health and CMV-seropositive. Sequenced: PBMCs. In this chain, TRBV5-1 is recombined with TRBJ1-2; no D gene can be assigned with confidence. DNA sequence: TGCGCCAGTTCCGAGGGATACTATGGCTACACCTTC. Its protein reads: CASSEGYYGYTF.